These 21 T cell receptor beta chains share one sample of origin, sequenced in a study of blood T cell repertoires in COVID-19. The method was immunoSEQ multiplex PCR; TCRdb's version includes in-frame clones alone and lacks a portion of them. The sample has about 270,000 clones; approximately 83% are singletons. Sequenced: peripheral blood. Receptors were obtained from a woman aged 50 to 60 who had recovered from COVID-19.

The rearrangement joins TRBV30 to TRBJ2-3; D not resolved. The V end lost 0 bases, the J end lost 2 bases, and 6 bases lay between the germline ends. The germline V gene has CDR1 GTSNPN and CDR2 SVGIG (reference sequence). The CDR3 extends over 13 amino acids. The CDR3 DNA sequence: TGTGCCTGGAGTGTACAAATCACAGATACGCAGTATTTT. Encoded protein: CAWSVQITDTQYF.

The gene calls are TRBV9 and TRBJ2-3, with TRBD1 matching 9 bases. CDR3 length: 20 amino acids. The V segment lost 5 bases and the J segment 0 bases; nucleotides outside the gene matches: 19. Germline V gene lookup returns CDR1 SGDLS and CDR2 YYNGEE. The DNA of the CDR3 is TGTGCCAGCAGTGTAACCTTCCGGGACAGGGCGTATGCCAGCACAGATACGCAGTATTTT. Amino acid sequence: CASSVTFRDRAYASTDTQYF.

This clone was recorded only once. CDR3 region: CASSSGQPLAKNIQYF. In nucleotides, the CDR3 is TGTGCCAGCAGCTCCGGACAGCCCTTAGCCAAAAACATTCAGTACTTC. The J gene is TRBJ2-4, the V gene TRBV11-2, with TRBD1 as a possible D gene (6 bases). V lost 4 bases and J lost 0, with 13 bases in between. This CDR3 has 16 residues. Per the germline V gene, CDR1 is SGHAT and CDR2 is FQNNGV. The variable domain in full, with the rest retrieved from reference TRBV11-2 and TRBJ2-4, is EAGVAQSPRYKIIEKRQSVAFWCNPISGHATLYWYQQILGQGPKLLIQFQNNGVVDDSQLPKDRFSAERLKGVDSTLKIQPAKLEDSAVYLCASSSGQPLAKNIQYFGAGTRLSVL.

The CDR3 DNA sequence: TGTGCCAGCAGCAAGGAGAGGGGGGGATCCTACGAGCAGTACTTC. It specifies CASSKERGGSYEQYF. The genes are TRBV7-2 and TRBJ2-7; tentatively, D is TRBD2 (7 bases). Deletions cut 5 bases from V and 1 base from J, with 15 bases between. CDR1 is SGHTA and CDR2 is FQGNSA in the germline V gene. The CDR3 is 15 amino acids.

The V and J genes are TRBV2 and TRBJ1-2; perhaps TRBD1 as D (6 bases). Trimming pared 6 bases from V and 0 bases from J, leaving 11 bases between. Germline values: CDR1 SNHLY, CDR2 FYNNEI. The CDR3 totals 14 residues. CDR3 bases: TGTGCCAGCAGAGTGACAGGACCTAACTATGGCTACACCTTC. This translates into CASRVTGPNYGYTF.

This clone has just a few counts. The V call is TRBV7-2, the J call TRBJ2-1; 10 bases fit TRBD1. This CDR3 contains 15 residues. V was pared by 5 bases and J by 5 bases, with 6 bases of the junction left unmatched. CDR1 SGHTA and CDR2 FQGNSA come from the germline V gene. The CDR3 coding sequence is TGTGCCAGCAGCCCCGGACAGGGGGGAAACAATGAGCAGTTCTTC. This sequence encodes CASSPGQGGNNEQFF.

This clone is a singleton in its sample. The chain has TRBV4-3 and TRBJ2-7, with 11 bases matching TRBD1. CDR1 LGHNA and CDR2 YSLEER come from the germline V gene. V gave up 1 base and J gave up 6 bases; unmatched junction bases: 5. The CDR3 sequence is 15 residues long. The CDR3 sequence is CASSQGGTGGREQYF. Written as DNA, the CDR3 is TGCGCCAGCAGCCAAGGCGGGACAGGGGGGCGCGAGCAGTACTTC.

The chain couples TRBV29-1 to TRBJ2-5; no firm D call. The ends were cut back, 2 bases at V and 2 bases at J, with 3 bases in the middle. Germline assignment: CDR1 SQVTM and CDR2 ANQGSEA. The CDR3 totals 11 residues. The CDR3 here is CSVELQETQYF. The CDR3 coding sequence is TGCAGCGTTGAACTGCAAGAGACCCAGTACTTC. Using reference TRBV29-1 and TRBJ2-5 for the parts outside the CDR3, the full variable domain is SAVISQKPSRDICQRGTSLTIQCQVDSQVTMMFWYRQQPGQSLTLIATANQGSEATYESGFVIDKFPISRPNLTFSTLTVSNMSPEDSSIYLCSVELQETQYFGPGTRLLVL.

This clone was seen only once. The V gene is TRBV21-1, the J gene TRBJ2-7; the DNA was not used to check the table's D call, TRBD2. TRBV21-1 is deemed a pseudogene. This CDR3 has 16 residues. Here the CDR3 DNA reads TGTGCCAGCAGCAAAGCGCTACCCTGCGGGACCTACGAGCAGTACTTC. This encodes CASSKALPCGTYEQYF.

This chain connects TRBV5-4 to TRBJ1-1; D is uncertain. The CDR3 runs to 13 residues. Per the germline V gene, CDR1 is SGHNT and CDR2 is YYREEE (reference sequence). Trimming took off 4 bases at V and 2 bases at J, with 9 bases between the two ends. DNA for the CDR3: TGTGCCAGCAGCGTACTGATCAACACTGAAGCTTTCTTT. Its translation: CASSVLINTEAFF.

This sequence joins TRBV11-1 and TRBJ1-1, with D perhaps matching TRBD1 (6 bases). The germline V gene has CDR1 SGHAT and CDR2 FQDESV (reference sequence). V lost 5 bases to trimming and J lost 4 bases, with 14 bases between them. The CDR3 runs to 14 residues. CDR3 DNA: TGTGCCAGCAGCCTTGATGACAGGAGCACTGAAGCTTTCTTT. Encoded protein: CASSLDDRSTEAFF.

The chain is built from TRBV7-8 and TRBJ2-1; TRBD2 matches at 14 bases. V was pared by 5 bases and J by 0 bases, with 21 bases of the junction left unmatched. Looked up from germline, CDR1 is SGHVS and CDR2 is FQNEAQ. The CDR3 is made up of 23 amino acids. The CDR3 loop reads CASSPRPGLAGVWEKSSYNEQFF. CDR3 nucleotides: TGTGCCAGCAGCCCACGACCGGGACTAGCGGGGGTTTGGGAGAAGAGCTCCTACAATGAGCAGTTCTTC. The full variable domain, its missing parts supplied by reference TRBV7-8 and TRBJ2-1, is GAGVSQSPRYKVAKRGQDVALRCDPISGHVSLFWYQQALGQGPEFLTYFQNEAQLDKSGLPSDRFFAERPEGSVSTLKIQRTQQEDSAVYLCASSPRPGLAGVWEKSSYNEQFFGPGTRLTVL.

A single count supports this clone. The chain is built from TRBV30 and TRBJ1-5; D is unclear. From germline, CDR1 is GTSNPN and CDR2 SVGIG (reference sequence). The length of the CDR3 is 12 residues. Trimming left V 2 bases short and J 6 bases short, with 8 bases between. CDR3 coding DNA: TGTGCCTGGAGTCCGGGTACTCAGCCCCAGCATTTT. Translation: CAWSPGTQPQHF.

This sequence joins TRBV5-6 and TRBJ1-1, with 8 bases that match TRBD1. The CDR3 has 16 residues. Germline CDR1 and CDR2: SGHDT and YYEEEE. V lost 2 bases, J lost 4 bases, and 10 bases stayed unmatched. DNA of the CDR3: TGTGCCAGCAGCTTAAGGTTCCAGGGGGCTAGCACTGAAGCTTTCTTT. As protein: CASSLRFQGASTEAFF.

The V call is TRBV9, the J call TRBJ2-5; 11 bases match TRBD2. V lost 3 bases to trimming and J lost 5 bases; unmatched junction nucleotides: 6. The germline CDR1 and CDR2 sequences are SGDLS and YYNGEE. The CDR3 is 15 amino acids. The CDR3 loop reads CASSDIAGGRETQYF. In DNA form, the CDR3 reads TGTGCCAGCAGCGACATAGCGGGGGGGCGGGAGACCCAGTACTTC. Looking up the rest from reference TRBV9 and TRBJ2-5 gives the full variable domain: DSGVTQTPKHLITATGQRVTLRCSPRSGDLSVYWYQQSLDQGLQFLIQYYNGEERAKGNILERFSAQQFPDLHSELNLSSLELGDSALYFCASSDIAGGRETQYFGPGTRLLVL.

The chain joins TRBV6-1 to TRBJ1-2, with D possibly matching TRBD1 (6 bases). V was cut by 1 base and J by 7 bases, with 13 bases left in between. This CDR3 comprises 14 residues. CDR1 is MNHNS, CDR2 SASEGT, per germline. CDR3 loop: CASSEGGTQPGYTF. In DNA form, the CDR3 reads TGTGCCAGCAGTGAAGGGGGGACACAACCTGGCTACACCTTC.

The rearrangement joins TRBV12-3 or TRBV12-4 to TRBJ2-1, with 11 bases matching TRBD2. The length of the CDR3 is 13 residues. V gave up 9 bases and J gave up 5 bases; unmatched junction bases: 3. DNA for the CDR3: TGTGCCAGTCGACTAGCGGGACACAATGAGCAGTTCTTC. As protein: CASRLAGHNEQFF.

J is TRBJ1-3 and V is TRBV5-6; no reliable D call. CDR1 and CDR2 (germline): SGHDT, YYEEEE. This CDR3 has 15 amino acids. V lost 6 bases and J 0 bases, leaving 13 bases between the germline ends. The CDR3 DNA follows: TGTGCCAGCAACCACGGGAGTAGCTCTGGAAACACCATATATTTT. Translating it yields CASNHGSSSGNTIYF.

CDR3 loop: CASSGAESSVFSGNTIYF. CDR3 DNA: TGTGCCAGCAGTGGAGCCGAGAGTTCCGTTTTCTCTGGAAACACCATATATTTT. This chain links TRBV25-1 with TRBJ1-3; D is ambiguous. The CDR3 is made up of 18 amino acids. CDR1 is MGHDK and CDR2 is SYGVNS in the germline V gene. Trimming removed 4 bases at V and 0 bases at J, with 19 bases between.

The genes are TRBV15 and TRBJ1-2; the D is unclear. Deletions cut 0 bases from V and 4 bases from J, with 15 bases between. The CDR3 contains 16 residues. Germline V gene sequence: CDR1 LNHNV, CDR2 YYDKDF (reference sequence). CDR3 DNA: TGTGCCACCAGCAGAGAAAGTCCGGGAAGTGCCTATGGCTACACCTTC. Translating it yields CATSRESPGSAYGYTF.

V gene TRBV6-6 combines with J gene TRBJ1-2; TRBD1 might be the D (5 bases). The CDR3 loop spans 15 amino acids. V shed 2 bases and J shed 5 bases, with 15 bases lying between them. Germline V lookup: CDR1 MNHNY, CDR2 SVGAGI (reference sequence). CDR3 sequence (DNA): TGTGCCAGCAGTTACGTGAGCAGGGAAGATTATGGCTACACCTTC. Protein sequence: CASSYVSREDYGYTF.